The TCR beta chain described here comes from a study of blood T cell repertoires in COVID-19 (dated by TCRdb to 2018 to 2021). About the full investigation: The collaborator samples originated in the United States, Italy and Spain and spanned the acute and convalescent phases of COVID-19. The material from the prospective study consisted of cDNA or gDNA derived from T cells, B-cell-depleted T cells, or PBMCs. The repertoires were released in a freely available public database intended as a resource for research on the immune response to SARS-CoV-2. Where HLA class I and class II types were available, the types were taken from metadata supplied by the sample provider, not from assay-based typing. The sample metadata nearly always contained a de-identified subject ID, COVID-19 status, age in years and sex. Deeply sampled blood TCRbeta repertoires from subjects exposed to, actively infected with, or recovered from COVID-19 were included in the dataset. The samples were drawn from two sources: the first 160 participants of the ongoing ImmuneRACE study, and over 950 subjects contributed by 6 global collaborators. Study-wide conclusions, independent of this receptor: Clinical and demographic metadata were provided uncurated, with the amount varying by source and participant.

Whole blood was collected in K2EDTA tubes by collaborating institutions according to the institutions' own protocols. For TCRbeta analysis, collaborators shipped samples in one of three forms: frozen whole blood, isolated PBMCs, or DNA extracted from either of those sample types. Worth noting for this clone: The antigen it recognizes is unknown. Base qualities are not provided; no much larger clone lies one nucleotide away.

Trimming removed 2 bases from V and 1 base from J, leaving 7 bases between the germline ends. Per the germline V gene, SGHDT is the CDR1 and YYEEEE is the CDR2. Taken from cysteine to phenylalanine, the CDR3 has 13 residues. The CDR3 DNA has 39 bases and is translated from base 1. TCRbeta CDR3 regions were amplified from genomic DNA using the immunoSEQ Assay, a bias-controlled multiplex PCR. The published analysis was carried out like this. Within the assay, amplification of reference gene primers was used to estimate how many nucleated cells each sample contained. Sequence reads were collapsed and filtered to measure the absolute abundance of every unique TCRbeta CDR3 rearrangement. For each sample, productive Simpson clonality was calculated by taking the square root of Simpson's diversity index across productive rearrangements. Imported from immuneACCESS, the table was reduced by TCRdb to in-frame sequences with V and J called. These copies leave out some clones; in studies compared against another copy, an unresolved V gene accounts for under half, and the cause of the remainder is not known. That table gives V, J and clone size, and the DNA gave D and trimming. Across this sample there are more than 200,000 clones, with around 80% seen only once. Approximately 9% of the sample goes to the ten largest clones.

The chain employs TRBV5-6 and TRBJ2-7; confidence is insufficient to name the D gene. This TCR came from a man in his forties with active or convalescent COVID-19. The sequencing sample was made of peripheral blood. The CDR3 region reads CASSFYRSYEQYF. The base sequence is TGTGCCAGCAGCTTCTATCGTTCCTACGAGCAGTACTTC.